The T cell receptor beta chain described here comes from a study of blood T cell repertoires in COVID-19 (dated by TCRdb to 2020 to 2021). At the level of the whole study: The collaborator samples originated in the United States, Italy and Spain and spanned the acute and convalescent phases of COVID-19. The material from the prospective study consisted of cDNA or gDNA derived from T cells, B-cell-depleted T cells, or PBMCs. Subjects who had been exposed to COVID-19, were actively infected with it, or had recovered from it provided the deeply sampled blood TCRbeta repertoires that made up the dataset. The repertoires were released in a freely available public database meant as a resource for research on the immune response to SARS-CoV-2. Samples came from the ongoing ImmuneRACE study (first 160 participants) plus 1,254 subjects from 6 global collaborators. A de-identified subject ID, COVID-19 status, age in years and sex were almost always included in the sample metadata. Where HLA class I and class II types were available, the types were taken from metadata supplied by the sample provider, not from assay-based typing. Overall study outcomes, separate from this receptor: The quantity of clinical and demographic metadata differed by source and by participant and was supplied without curation.

Participants in the prospective study were aged about 18 to 89 years, lived in about two dozen United States geographic areas, and enrolled through a virtual design. Cohort assignment in the prospective study relied on participant-reported clinical history from a screening survey and a study questionnaire. For ImmuneRACE Cohort 3, a participant was defined as recovered based on two consecutive negative NP/OP PCR tests, clearance by a healthcare professional, or resolution of symptoms. In the prospective study, mobile phlebotomists collected whole blood, serum and a nasopharyngeal or oropharyngeal swab from each participant. Additional blood draws and questionnaires over a 2-month period could optionally be provided by prospective study participants. Before DNA extraction, blood samples from the prospective study were shipped at room temperature or frozen. Worth noting for this clone: Its binding antigen is unknown. Per-nucleotide qualities are absent, and no much larger clonotype sits a single base away. Distinct nucleotide sequences in the sample also encode this CDR3.

The CDR3 contains 12 residues, cysteine and phenylalanine counted. The only DNA kept is the CDR3, 36 bases in frame from the first base. The germline V gene encodes CDR1 MDHEN and CDR2 SYDVKM. V gives up 2 bases and J gives up 5 bases, and the segment between their germline ends measures 6 bases. The immunoSEQ Assay, a bias-controlled multiplex PCR, was used to amplify TCRbeta CDR3 regions from genomic DNA. Under the source paper's analysis protocol: Nucleated cell counts per sample were estimated from amplification of reference gene primers within the assay. To quantify the absolute abundance of each unique TCRbeta CDR3 rearrangement, sequence reads were collapsed and filtered. For each sample, productive Simpson clonality was calculated as the square root of Simpson's diversity index over productive rearrangements. Drawn from immuneACCESS, this table holds only the in-frame rearrangements with V and J called that TCRdb kept. Clones are partly lost; checked studies trace under half to an unresolved V gene and leave the rest unexplained. V and J calls and clone size are those listed in that table; D and trimming were worked out from the DNA. The sample data list 300,000 to 400,000 clones, and more than 75% of these were observed just once. The biggest ten clones account for about 1.1% of the sample.

This TCR came from a woman aged 18-29 years who had recovered from COVID-19. Input material: PBMCs or T cells enriched from blood (not recorded which). The chain couples TRBV28 to TRBJ1-2; the D gene cannot be named for sure. The CDR3 corresponds to CASSLRGYGYTF. The DNA is TGTGCCAGCAGTTTACGGGGTTATGGCTACACCTTC.